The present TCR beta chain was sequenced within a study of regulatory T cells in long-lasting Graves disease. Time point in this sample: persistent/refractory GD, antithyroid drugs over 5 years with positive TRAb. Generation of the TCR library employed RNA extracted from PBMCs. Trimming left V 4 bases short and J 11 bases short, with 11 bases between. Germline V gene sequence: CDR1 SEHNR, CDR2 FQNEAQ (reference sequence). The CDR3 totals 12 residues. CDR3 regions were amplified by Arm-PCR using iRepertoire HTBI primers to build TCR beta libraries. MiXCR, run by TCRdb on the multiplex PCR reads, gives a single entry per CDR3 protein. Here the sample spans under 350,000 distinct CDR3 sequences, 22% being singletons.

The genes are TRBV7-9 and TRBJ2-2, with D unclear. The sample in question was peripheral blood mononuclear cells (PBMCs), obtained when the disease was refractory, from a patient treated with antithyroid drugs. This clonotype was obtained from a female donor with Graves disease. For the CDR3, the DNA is TGTGCCAGCAGCTCGGGCAGATATGAGCTGTTTTTT. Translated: CASSSGRYELFF.